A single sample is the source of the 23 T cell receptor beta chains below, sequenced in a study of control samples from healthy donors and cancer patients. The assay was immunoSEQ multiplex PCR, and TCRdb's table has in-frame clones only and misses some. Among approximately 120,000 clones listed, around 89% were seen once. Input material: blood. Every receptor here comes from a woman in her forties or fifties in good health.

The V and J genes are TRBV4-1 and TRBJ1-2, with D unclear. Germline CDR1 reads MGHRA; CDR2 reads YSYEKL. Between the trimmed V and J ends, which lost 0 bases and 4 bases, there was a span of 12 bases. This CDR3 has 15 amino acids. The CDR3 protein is CASSQDSGLGYGYTF. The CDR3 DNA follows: TGCGCCAGCAGCCAAGATTCGGGGTTAGGCTATGGCTACACCTTC.

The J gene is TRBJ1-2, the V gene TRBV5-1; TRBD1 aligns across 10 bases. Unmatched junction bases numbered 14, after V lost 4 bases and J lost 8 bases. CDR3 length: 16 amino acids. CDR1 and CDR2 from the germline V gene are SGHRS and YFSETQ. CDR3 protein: CASSPGQGGFSYGYTF. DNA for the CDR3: TGCGCCAGCAGCCCCGGACAGGGGGGCTTCTCCTACGGCTACACCTTC.

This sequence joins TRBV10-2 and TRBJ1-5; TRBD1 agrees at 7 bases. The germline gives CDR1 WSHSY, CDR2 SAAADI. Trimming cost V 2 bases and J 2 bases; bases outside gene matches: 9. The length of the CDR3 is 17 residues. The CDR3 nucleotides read TGCGCCAGCAGTGAGGGCTTAGGGGGCTGGGGCAATCAGCCCCAGCATTTT. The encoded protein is CASSEGLGGWGNQPQHF.

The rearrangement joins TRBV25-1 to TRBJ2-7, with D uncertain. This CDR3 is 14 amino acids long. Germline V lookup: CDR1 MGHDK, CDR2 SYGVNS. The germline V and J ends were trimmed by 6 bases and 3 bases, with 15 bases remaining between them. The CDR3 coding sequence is TGTGCCAGCAGCCCTACCGGGCGTATCTACGAGCAGTACTTC. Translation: CASSPTGRIYEQYF.

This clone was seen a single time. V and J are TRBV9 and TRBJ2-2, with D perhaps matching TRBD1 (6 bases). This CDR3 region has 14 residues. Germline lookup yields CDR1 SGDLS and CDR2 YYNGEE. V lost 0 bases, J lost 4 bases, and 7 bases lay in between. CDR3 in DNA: TGTGCCAGCAGCGTAGGACAGGTCACCGGGGAGCTGTTTTTT. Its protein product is CASSVGQVTGELFF.

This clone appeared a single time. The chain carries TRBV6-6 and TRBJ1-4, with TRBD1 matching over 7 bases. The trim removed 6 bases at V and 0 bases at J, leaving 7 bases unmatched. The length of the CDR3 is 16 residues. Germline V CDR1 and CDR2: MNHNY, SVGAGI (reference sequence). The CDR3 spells CASSPRQGSTNEKLFF. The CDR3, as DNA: TGTGCCAGCAGCCCTAGACAGGGATCAACTAATGAAAAACTGTTTTTT.

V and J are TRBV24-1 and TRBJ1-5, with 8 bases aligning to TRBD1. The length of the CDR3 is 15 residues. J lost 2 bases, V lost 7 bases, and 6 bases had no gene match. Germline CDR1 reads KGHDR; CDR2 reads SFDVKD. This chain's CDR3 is CATSQDREGNQPQHF. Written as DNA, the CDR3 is TGTGCCACCAGCCAGGACAGGGAGGGCAATCAGCCCCAGCATTTT.

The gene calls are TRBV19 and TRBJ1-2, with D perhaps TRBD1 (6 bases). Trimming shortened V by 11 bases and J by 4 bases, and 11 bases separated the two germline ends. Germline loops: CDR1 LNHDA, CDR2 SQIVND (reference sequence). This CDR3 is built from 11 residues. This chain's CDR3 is CAGGSGYGYTF. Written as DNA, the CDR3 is TGTGCCGGGGGCAGCGGCTATGGCTACACCTTC. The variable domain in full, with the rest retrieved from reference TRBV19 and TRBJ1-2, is DGGITQSPKYLFRKEGQNVTLSCEQNLNHDAMYWYRQDPGQGLRLIYYSQIVNDFQKGDIAEGYSVSREKKESFPLTVTSAQKNPTAFYLCAGGSGYGYTFGSGTRLTVV.

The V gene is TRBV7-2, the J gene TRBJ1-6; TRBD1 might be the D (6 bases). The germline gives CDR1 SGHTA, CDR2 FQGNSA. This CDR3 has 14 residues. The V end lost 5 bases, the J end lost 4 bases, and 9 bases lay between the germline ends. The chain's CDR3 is CASSGGLYNSPLHF. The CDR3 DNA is TGTGCCAGCAGCGGGGGGCTTTATAATTCACCCCTCCACTTT.

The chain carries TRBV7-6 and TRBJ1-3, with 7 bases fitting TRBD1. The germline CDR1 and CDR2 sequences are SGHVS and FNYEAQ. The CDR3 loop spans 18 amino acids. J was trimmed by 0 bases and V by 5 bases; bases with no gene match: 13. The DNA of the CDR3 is TGTGCCAGCAGCCCCGGGACAGCCCTTAAGGGCTCTGGAAACACCATATATTTT. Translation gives CASSPGTALKGSGNTIYF.

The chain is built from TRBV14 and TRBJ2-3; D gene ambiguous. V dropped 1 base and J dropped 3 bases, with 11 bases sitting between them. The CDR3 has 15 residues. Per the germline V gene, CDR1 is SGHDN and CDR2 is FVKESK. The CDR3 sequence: CASSQGRLGTDTQYF. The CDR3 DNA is TGTGCCAGCAGCCAAGGCAGGCTAGGGACAGATACGCAGTATTTT. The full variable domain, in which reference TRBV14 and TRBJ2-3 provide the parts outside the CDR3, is EAGVTQFPSHSVIEKGQTVTLRCDPISGHDNLYWYRRVMGKEIKFLLHFVKESKQDESGMPNNRFLAERTGGTYSTLKVQPAELEDSGVYFCASSQGRLGTDTQYFGPGTRLTVL.

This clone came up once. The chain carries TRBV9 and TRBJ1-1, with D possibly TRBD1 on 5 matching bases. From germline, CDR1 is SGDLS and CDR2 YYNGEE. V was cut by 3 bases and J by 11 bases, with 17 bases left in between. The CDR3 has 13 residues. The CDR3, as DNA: TGTGCCAGCAGCGCCGGGACCCCAGACTGGGCTTTCTTT. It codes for CASSAGTPDWAFF.

The CDR3 DNA reads TGTGCCAGCAAACAGGGAGCTGGAAACACCATATATTTT. Translation gives CASKQGAGNTIYF. This chain connects TRBV12-3 or TRBV12-4 to TRBJ1-3; possibly TRBD1 for D (6 bases). The CDR3 totals 13 residues. V was clipped by 7 bases and J by 2 bases, with 9 bases between them.

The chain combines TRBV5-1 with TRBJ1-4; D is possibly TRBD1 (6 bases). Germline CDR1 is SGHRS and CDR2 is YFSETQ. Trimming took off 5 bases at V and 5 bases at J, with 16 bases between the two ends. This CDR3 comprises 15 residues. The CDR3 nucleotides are TGCGCCAGCAGGCCGACTCTGACAGGAAATGAAAAACTGTTTTTT. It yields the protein CASRPTLTGNEKLFF.

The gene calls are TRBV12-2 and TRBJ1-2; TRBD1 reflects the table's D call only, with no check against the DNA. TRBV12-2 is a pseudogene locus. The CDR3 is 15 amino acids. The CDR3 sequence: CASRSRGPLLYGYTF. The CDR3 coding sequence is TGTGCAAGTCGCTCAAGGGGCCCCTTGCTATATGGCTACACCTTC.

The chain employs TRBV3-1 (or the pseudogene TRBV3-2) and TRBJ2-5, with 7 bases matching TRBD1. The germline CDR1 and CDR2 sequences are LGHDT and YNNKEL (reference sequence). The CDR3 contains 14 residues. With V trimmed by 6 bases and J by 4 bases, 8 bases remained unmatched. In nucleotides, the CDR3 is TGTGCCAGCAGTAAGGGGGCTAGTGCAGAGACCCAGTACTTC. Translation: CASSKGASAETQYF.

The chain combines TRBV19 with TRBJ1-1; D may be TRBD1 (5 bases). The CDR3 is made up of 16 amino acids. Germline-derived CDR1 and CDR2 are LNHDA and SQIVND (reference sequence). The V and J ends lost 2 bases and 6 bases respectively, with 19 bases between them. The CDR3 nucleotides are TGTGCCAGTAGTATATGGGGCAATCAGGGAACCGCTGAAGCTTTCTTT. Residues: CASSIWGNQGTAEAFF.

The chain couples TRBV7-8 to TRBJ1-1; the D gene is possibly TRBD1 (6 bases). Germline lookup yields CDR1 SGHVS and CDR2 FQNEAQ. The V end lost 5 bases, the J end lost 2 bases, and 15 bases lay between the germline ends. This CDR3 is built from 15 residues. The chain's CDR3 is CASSPLQGGNTEAFF. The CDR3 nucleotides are TGTGCCAGCAGCCCCCTACAGGGAGGAAACACTGAAGCTTTCTTT.

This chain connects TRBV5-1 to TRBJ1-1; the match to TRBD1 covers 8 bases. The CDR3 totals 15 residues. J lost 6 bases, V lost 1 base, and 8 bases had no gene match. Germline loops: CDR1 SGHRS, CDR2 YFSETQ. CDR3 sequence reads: CASSLQGQEGSEAFF. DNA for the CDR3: TGCGCCAGCAGCTTGCAGGGACAGGAGGGCTCTGAAGCTTTCTTT.

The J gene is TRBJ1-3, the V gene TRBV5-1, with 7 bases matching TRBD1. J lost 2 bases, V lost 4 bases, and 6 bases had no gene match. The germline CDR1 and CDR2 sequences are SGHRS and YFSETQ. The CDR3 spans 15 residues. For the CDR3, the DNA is TGCGCCAGCAGCCCACAAACAGGGGCTGGAAACACCATATATTTT. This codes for CASSPQTGAGNTIYF. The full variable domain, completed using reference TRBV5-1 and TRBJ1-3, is KAGVTQTPRYLIKTRGQQVTLSCSPISGHRSVSWYQQTPGQGLQFLFEYFSETQRNKGNFPGRFSGRQFSNSRSEMNVSTLELGDSALYLCASSPQTGAGNTIYFGEGSWLTVV.

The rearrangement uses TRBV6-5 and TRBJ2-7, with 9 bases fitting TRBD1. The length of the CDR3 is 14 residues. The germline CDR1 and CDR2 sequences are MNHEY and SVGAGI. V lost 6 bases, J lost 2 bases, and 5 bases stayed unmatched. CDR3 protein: CASRGTGRTYEQYF. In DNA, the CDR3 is TGTGCCAGCAGGGGGACAGGGAGGACCTACGAGCAGTACTTC.

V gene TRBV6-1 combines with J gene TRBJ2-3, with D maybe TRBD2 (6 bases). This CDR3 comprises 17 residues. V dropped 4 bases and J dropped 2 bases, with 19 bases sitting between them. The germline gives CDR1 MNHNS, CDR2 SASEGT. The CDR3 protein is CASSAGWVVAATDTQYF. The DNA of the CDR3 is TGTGCCAGCAGTGCAGGATGGGTGGTAGCGGCCACAGATACGCAGTATTTT.

The CDR3 sequence is CASSFWQATNYGTQYF. The CDR3 DNA reads as TGTGCCAGCAGCTTTTGGCAGGCGACGAATTACGGGACCCAGTACTTC. The chain links TRBV5-6 to TRBJ2-5; no clear D gene. This CDR3 region has 16 residues. CDR1 is SGHDT and CDR2 is YYEEEE in the germline V gene. The V end was cut by 2 bases, the J end by 7 bases, with 21 bases between.